This TCR beta chain was sequenced in a study of shared clonotypes between healthy human individuals (TCRdb year 2020). For context, the study as a whole: The cohort included three men and a couple of women between 18 and 49 years of age. For each donor, three plates each were used for CD4 naive and CD4 memory, two plates were used for CD8 naive, and one plate was used for CD8 memory. Blood TCR repertoires of a handful of healthy adults were deeply sequenced to estimate repertoire size and the extent of clonotype sharing between individuals. Different laboratories and diverse techniques were used to prepare libraries and sequence TCR repertoires, to increase sequencing depth and limit assay-specific biases. Between about 0.8 and 9 billion PBMCs per donor were obtained by leukapheresis.

Notes on this clone: The antigen this receptor binds is unknown. Base-call qualities are not available, and no considerably larger clone is one nucleotide away.

Using the deep immunoSEQ assay, TCR CDR3 regions were amplified from genomic DNA by multiplex PCR. For each cell subset, the extracted genomic DNA was distributed evenly across all wells of several immunoSEQ 96-well plates, and each plate served as one replicate. For sorted subsets, 200 to 250 ng of genomic DNA, equivalent to roughly 33,000 T cell genomes, went into each replicate PCR. The purified libraries were quantified using a Qubit 3.0 fluorometer, sized with a Bioanalyzer 2100, and then quantified again using the KAPA Library Quantification kit. A separate single-read 150-cycle Illumina NextSeq 550 flow cell was used to sequence each immunoSEQ 96-well plate. The original pipeline was this. Because only junctional sequences without quality scores were contained in the immunoSEQ output, filtering matching that applied to full-length reads could not be performed. To assign V/J genes and CDR3, sequences were annotated using PyIR, a Python wrapper for IgBLAST v1.9, with IMGT germline references. Reads were removed for weak V/J assignments (E-value above 1e-6), missing CDR3, stop codons, out-of-frame junctions, or ambiguous translated residues. V3J clonotypes were defined as sequences sharing the same inferred V gene, J gene, and CDR3 amino acid sequence. To compute the percentage overlap between repertoires, the number of shared unique clonotypes was divided by the size of the smaller repertoire. RTK rarefaction, the Chao1 estimator, and Recon v2.1 estimates of unobserved clonotypes were used to assess repertoire richness. Generation probabilities for all TCRbeta clonotypes obtained by the gDNA method from a handful of donors were computed using OLGA. In its TCRdb copy, this immuneACCESS table keeps in-frame sequences only and misses some clones. Where compared with another copy, unresolved V genes explain less than half of these, and the others have no known cause. V and J calls and clone size are as listed in that table; D and trimming were resolved from the DNA. This sample has around 1.6 million clones in its table, and 95% to 99% of those were observed once. The ten top clones hold roughly 0.45% of the sample.

What the research found in general, with its limitations: The small number of donors limited the genetic and exposure-history diversity represented. Based on pairwise subsampling, the degree of clonotype sharing among donors was expected to be affected by sequencing depth. Incomplete sequencing was indicated by rarefaction of sorted-subset datasets, despite the large sequencing depth. When a handful of donors were compared, the shared fraction of clonotypes was about 5% for naive CD4, about 4% for naive CD8, 2.3% for memory CD4, and about 0.36% for memory CD8. Sampling was restricted to blood, and TCR repertoires in tissues likely differ from the TCR repertoires found in blood. Naive subsets generally had larger estimated clonotype richness than memory subsets did. Compared with non-shared clonotypes, the clonotypes found in all four sorted-subset donors had higher generation probabilities.

From the germline V gene, CDR1 is SGHVS and CDR2 is FNYEAQ. V is clipped by 1 base and J by 5 bases, and the sequence between their germline boundaries is 10 bases long. The CDR3, from cysteine to phenylalanine, totals 14 residues. CDR3 DNA only is kept here, 42 bases in frame from base 1. Donors were healthy HIV-negative adults with no recently reported acute infections or vaccinations. All donors were Caucasian adults living in Nashville, Tennessee, USA. CD4+ T cells were enriched by magnetic negative selection, after which naive cells were positively selected on CD45RA and the negative fraction was taken as the memory subset. Blood was obtained by leukapheresis, after which PBMCs were separated by Ficoll-Histopaque density gradient centrifugation and cryopreserved in liquid nitrogen vapor phase. Analytical flow cytometry was used to check the purity and quantity of every magnetically sorted T cell population. Each sorted fraction had its genomic DNA isolated and then quantified by UV absorbance on a Nanodrop 2000c.

This receptor was obtained from a man between 25 and 39 years old in good health. Sequencing used naive CD4+ T cells sorted from blood. The meaning of the sample's cell subset or site label: CD45RA+ positively selected. The chain is encoded by TRBV7-6 joined to TRBJ2-3, with no confidently assigned D gene. The base sequence is TGTGCCAGCAGCTTAGATGGTAGTAGAGATACGCAGTATTTT. Translated, it reads CASSLDGSRDTQYF. Extended through the reference TRBV7-6 and TRBJ2-3 proteins, this CDR3 yields the full variable domain: GAGVSQSPRYKVTKRGQDVALRCDPISGHVSLYWYRQALGQGPEFLTYFNYEAQQDKSGLPNDRFSAERPEGSISTLTIQRTEQRDSAMYRCASSLDGSRDTQYFGPGTRLTVL.